The 24 T cell receptor beta chains below come from one sample, sequenced in a study of cytomegalovirus exposure and HLA in healthy donors. Primers: 60 Vbeta forward and 13 Jbeta reverse. Method: immunoSEQ multiplex PCR; TCRdb's copy keeps in-frame clones and lacks some. This table holds approximately 70,000 clones, 70% to 80% found once. Sequences were obtained from PBMCs. The receptor source for this set is a man between 50 and 59 years old in good health and CMV-seronegative.

CDR3 sequence: CARSFSSPVILNRQFF. The CDR3 region has the DNA TGTGCCAGAAGCTTTTCGTCGCCAGTGATCTTGAATCGGCAGTTCTTC. The V call is TRBV5-3, the J call TRBJ2-1; D gene uncertain. TRBV5-3 is an open reading frame, and its role is uncertain. This CDR3 is built from 16 residues. Trimming pared 2 bases from V and 12 bases from J, leaving 24 bases between.

V usage is TRBV7-6 and J usage is TRBJ1-1, with a tentative D call TRBD1 (5 bases). V gave up 1 base and J gave up 1 base, with 13 bases separating them. The CDR3 is 16 amino acids. The germline CDR1 and CDR2 sequences are SGHVS and FNYEAQ. The chain's CDR3 is CASSLEGWPTNTEAFF. In nucleotides, the CDR3 is TGTGCCAGCAGCTTAGAGGGGTGGCCGACGAACACTGAAGCTTTCTTT.

This chain uses TRBV6-5 with TRBJ1-1; TRBD1 agrees at 8 bases. Unmatched junction bases numbered 6, after V lost 3 bases and J lost 6 bases. CDR3 length equals 14 residues. Germline V lookup: CDR1 MNHEY, CDR2 SVGAGI. In nucleotides, the CDR3 is TGTGCCAGCAGTTATCAGACAGGGGCCGCTGAAGCTTTCTTT. Its protein is CASSYQTGAAEAFF.

This clone was found a few times. The V call is TRBV7-9, the J call TRBJ2-5, with D perhaps matching TRBD1 (6 bases). V was pared by 2 bases and J by 7 bases, with 20 bases between. The germline CDR1 and CDR2 sequences are SEHNR and FQNEAQ (reference sequence). This CDR3 is built from 16 residues. The CDR3 region has the DNA TGTGCCAGCAGCTTACCTGGGGACCAGGGGAGCTTGACCCAGTACTTC. Translation: CASSLPGDQGSLTQYF.

This clone was observed a handful of times. The V call is TRBV5-6, the J call TRBJ1-2, with 8 bases matching TRBD1. This CDR3 region has 14 residues. The trim removed 0 bases at V and 3 bases at J, leaving 1 base unmatched. CDR1 SGHDT and CDR2 YYEEEE come from the germline V gene. For the CDR3, the DNA is TGTGCCAGCAGCTTGGTGGACAGGGACTATGGCTACACCTTC. Its translation: CASSLVDRDYGYTF.

This chain connects TRBV7-8 to TRBJ2-7; D unresolved. Trimming took off 3 bases at V and 1 base at J, with 10 bases between the two ends. CDR1 and CDR2 from the germline V gene are SGHVS and FQNEAQ. The CDR3 consists of 14 residues. The chain's CDR3 is CASSFDRSSYEQYF. As DNA, the CDR3 is TGTGCCAGCAGCTTTGATAGATCTTCCTACGAGCAGTACTTC.

This clone appeared once. The chain links TRBV7-9 to TRBJ2-1; D not resolved. This CDR3 spans 14 amino acids. V shed 1 base and J shed 8 bases, with 12 bases lying between them. CDR1 is SEHNR and CDR2 is FQNEAQ in the germline V gene (reference sequence). CDR3 loop: CASSLGAVPYEQFF. As DNA, the CDR3 is TGTGCCAGCAGCTTAGGCGCTGTCCCCTATGAGCAGTTCTTC.

The chain has TRBV15 and TRBJ2-7; 7 bases agree with TRBD2. The ends lost 0 bases at V and 4 bases at J; junction bases unmatched: 18. This CDR3 has 19 amino acids. Germline lookup yields CDR1 LNHNV and CDR2 YYDKDF (reference sequence). This CDR3 is CATSRDFGTRTSKSYEQYF. In nucleotides, the CDR3 is TGTGCCACCAGCAGAGACTTCGGTACGCGGACTAGTAAATCGTACGAGCAGTACTTC.

V gene TRBV27 combines with J gene TRBJ1-1; 7 bases are shared with TRBD1. Trimming took 4 bases from V and 2 from J; bases not matched to a gene: 10. Germline V lookup: CDR1 MNHEY, CDR2 SMNVEV (reference sequence). The CDR3 spans 16 residues. The CDR3: CASSYLKGARNTEAFF. CDR3 DNA: TGTGCCAGCAGTTACTTAAAGGGGGCGCGAAACACTGAAGCTTTCTTT.

The V gene is TRBV19, the J gene TRBJ1-3; tentatively, D is TRBD1 (5 bases). The V end was cut by 7 bases, the J end by 0 bases, with 10 bases between. This CDR3 has 14 residues. Per the germline V gene, CDR1 is LNHDA and CDR2 is SQIVND (reference sequence). CDR3 nucleotides: TGTGCCAGTAAAGACGGACACTCTGGAAACACCATATATTTT. Translating gives CASKDGHSGNTIYF.

CDR3: CASSTGQGAYEQYF. The CDR3 coding sequence is TGTGCCAGCTCGACGGGACAGGGAGCTTACGAGCAGTACTTC. J is TRBJ2-7 and V is TRBV18; 9 positions agree with TRBD1. With 6 bases clipped from V and 4 bases from J, the junction kept 7 bases outside the gene matches. Germline assignment: CDR1 KGHSH and CDR2 LQKENI. CDR3 length: 14 residues.

V gene TRBV4-2 combines with J gene TRBJ2-4, with TRBD2 identical over 10 bases. Unmatched junction bases numbered 4, after V lost 4 bases and J lost 7 bases. In germline, CDR1 is LGHNA, CDR2 YNFKEQ. The CDR3 has 14 residues. The CDR3 loop reads CASSRPGLANIQYF. The CDR3 nucleotides read TGTGCCAGCAGCCGACCGGGACTAGCGAACATTCAGTACTTC.

V and J are TRBV18 and TRBJ2-7, with TRBD1 matching over 8 bases. The CDR3 is 15 residues long. V was clipped by 2 bases and J by 6 bases; unmatched bases: 9. The germline CDR1 and CDR2 sequences are KGHSH and LQKENI. The CDR3 sequence: CASSPVKGQASEQYF. The CDR3 bases are TGTGCCAGCTCACCAGTGAAGGGACAGGCGTCCGAGCAGTACTTC.

The V gene is TRBV30, the J gene TRBJ2-3; maybe TRBD2 (7 bases). CDR1 is GTSNPN, CDR2 SVGIG, per germline (reference sequence). V dropped 3 bases and J dropped 7 bases, with 17 bases sitting between them. CDR3 length: 14 residues. The CDR3 DNA reads as TGTGCCTGGAGCGGTAAGGGGGGGCTAAATACGCAGTATTTT. This encodes CAWSGKGGLNTQYF.

In this sample, this clone turned up once. The J gene is TRBJ1-2, the V gene TRBV5-4; D is possibly TRBD1 (6 bases). The CDR3 covers 13 residues. V was trimmed by 2 bases and J by 3 bases, leaving 8 bases between them. Germline assignment: CDR1 SGHNT and CDR2 YYREEE (reference sequence). CDR3 bases: TGTGCCAGCAGCTTAGGACAGCACTATGGCTACACCTTC. It translates to CASSLGQHYGYTF.

This clone was seen a handful of times. The V gene is TRBV7-6, the J gene TRBJ2-3; 7 bases are a match to TRBD2. The CDR3 has 15 residues. The germline V gene has CDR1 SGHVS and CDR2 FNYEAQ. J lost 4 bases, V lost 1 base, and 5 bases had no gene match. This chain's CDR3 is CASSLVGGGADTQYF. CDR3 nucleotides: TGTGCCAGCAGCTTAGTCGGCGGGGGTGCAGATACGCAGTATTTT.

The chain couples TRBV29-1 to TRBJ1-1, with D possibly being TRBD1 (5 bases). V lost 3 bases and J lost 4, with 12 bases in between. CDR1 is SQVTM and CDR2 is ANQGSEA in the germline V gene. This CDR3 is built from 13 residues. CDR3 bases: TGCAGCGTTGATGGAGGGGTGAGCACTGAAGCTTTCTTT. Protein: CSVDGGVSTEAFF.

V usage is TRBV6-5 and J usage is TRBJ1-1; 7 positions match TRBD1. Germline V gives CDR1 MNHEY, CDR2 SVGAGI. V trimming: 2 bases; J trimming: 4 bases; junction bases outside the gene matches: 7. This CDR3 is 15 amino acids long. CDR3 loop: CASSYEGALSTEAFF. CDR3 sequence (DNA): TGTGCCAGCAGTTACGAGGGGGCTTTGAGCACTGAAGCTTTCTTT.

By share of the sample, this clone is medium-sized. The V gene is TRBV5-1, the J gene TRBJ2-1, with 8 bases that match TRBD2. The CDR3 is 15 amino acids. J gave up 5 bases and V 4 bases, and 8 bases lay outside the gene matches. CDR1 and CDR2 from the germline V gene are SGHRS and YFSETQ. CDR3 amino acids: CASSPTSGNNNEQFF. CDR3 nucleotides: TGCGCCAGCAGCCCCACTAGCGGAAACAACAATGAGCAGTTCTTC.

Only one count was recorded for this clone. This chain joins TRBV18 and TRBJ1-2; 8 nucleotides line up with TRBD1. The V and J ends lost 3 bases and 4 bases, in that order; junction bases with no gene match: 4. Germline lookup yields CDR1 KGHSH and CDR2 LQKENI. There are 14 residues in the CDR3. The CDR3 reads CASSPWTGSYGYTF. DNA for the CDR3: TGTGCCAGCTCACCTTGGACAGGGAGCTATGGCTACACCTTC.

This clone was observed once. This chain joins TRBV9 and TRBJ2-2; possibly TRBD1 for D (5 bases). Germline V gene lookup returns CDR1 SGDLS and CDR2 YYNGEE. Trimming left V 5 bases short and J 7 bases short, with 15 bases between. This CDR3 region has 14 residues. This CDR3 is CASRRSGSSGELFF. Written as DNA, the CDR3 is TGTGCCAGCAGACGTTCAGGGTCGAGCGGGGAGCTGTTTTTT.

The V gene is TRBV7-8, the J gene TRBJ2-2; the match to TRBD2 covers 14 bases. The germline CDR1 and CDR2 sequences are SGHVS and FQNEAQ. This CDR3 is built from 20 residues. V lost 7 bases, J lost 0 bases, and 13 bases stayed unmatched. CDR3 bases: TGTGCCAGCATGGGTTCGAAGGGACTAGCGGGGGATACGAACACCGGGGAGCTGTTTTTT. Protein product: CASMGSKGLAGDTNTGELFF.

This clone was counted a few times. The chain combines TRBV7-8 with TRBJ1-1; D not certain. The CDR3 totals 12 residues. Germline V gives CDR1 SGHVS, CDR2 FQNEAQ. Trimming cost V 5 bases and J 5 bases, with 9 bases left between them. The CDR3 region has the DNA TGTGCCAGCAGCGGTGAGCTTACTGAAGCTTTCTTT. Its protein product is CASSGELTEAFF.

The CDR3 loop is CASSLKTVIRGGYTF. CDR3 nucleotides: TGTGCCAGCAGCCTCAAGACAGTGATACGTGGGGGCTACACCTTC. This chain uses TRBV6-5 with TRBJ1-2; D is possibly TRBD1 (5 bases). Germline lookup yields CDR1 MNHEY and CDR2 SVGAGI. Trimming removed 6 bases from V and 8 bases from J, with 22 bases in between. This CDR3 is 15 amino acids long.